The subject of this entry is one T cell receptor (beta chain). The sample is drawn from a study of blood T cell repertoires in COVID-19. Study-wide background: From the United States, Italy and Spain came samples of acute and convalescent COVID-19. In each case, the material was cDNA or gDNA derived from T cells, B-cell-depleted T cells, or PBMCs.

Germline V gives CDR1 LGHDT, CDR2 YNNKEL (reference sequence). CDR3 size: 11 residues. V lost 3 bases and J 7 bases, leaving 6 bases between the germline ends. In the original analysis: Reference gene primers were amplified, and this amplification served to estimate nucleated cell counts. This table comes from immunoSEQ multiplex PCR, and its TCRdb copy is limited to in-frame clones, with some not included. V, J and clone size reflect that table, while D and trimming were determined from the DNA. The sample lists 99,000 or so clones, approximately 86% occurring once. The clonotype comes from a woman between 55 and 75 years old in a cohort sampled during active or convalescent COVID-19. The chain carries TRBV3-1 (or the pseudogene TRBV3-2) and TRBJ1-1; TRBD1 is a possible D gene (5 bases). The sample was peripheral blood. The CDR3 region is CASSQTVEAFF. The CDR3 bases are TGTGCCAGCAGCCAGACAGTTGAAGCTTTCTTT.